This T cell receptor delta chain was sequenced in a study of gamma-delta chains in newborns, infants, children. Study details: Microbial exposure reportedly drives polyclonal innate γδ T cell expansion after birth.

TCRdb fed the reads to CATT. This sample has about 3,000 delta-chain clones, with over 9.5% found just once. This clone is judged medium-sized (0.01 to 0.1%). V dropped 1 base and J dropped 1; count of bases not matched to a gene: 6. The CDR3 loop spans 19 amino acids. CDR1 is GEAIGNYY, CDR2 EKD, per germline. The material sequenced was blood. The sequence derives from a child who was a newborn, infant or young child, either healthy, febrile or measles-vaccinated (not recorded which). The V call is TRDV2, the J call TRDJ3; 10 nucleotides line up with TRDD3. The CDR3 sequence: CACDTGGYGLSWDTRQMFF. The CDR3 region has the DNA TGTGCCTGTGACACGGGGGGATACGGTCTTTCCTGGGACACCCGACAGATGTTTTTC.